This T cell receptor (beta chain) was profiled in a study of blood T cell repertoires in COVID-19. In the study overall: COVID-19 samples from acute and convalescent phases originated in the United States, Italy and Spain. From T cells, B-cell-depleted T cells, or PBMCs came the material, which was cDNA or gDNA.

Enrolled during active infection, Seattle patients were then followed longitudinally. With V trimmed by 5 bases and J by 7 bases, 9 bases remained unmatched. Germline values: CDR1 SGHTA, CDR2 FQGNSA. The CDR3 sequence is 15 residues long. In the study's own analysis: The authors estimated nucleated cell counts from reference gene primer amplification. Assay: immunoSEQ multiplex PCR; the TCRdb copy retains only in-frame clones and omits some. The V and J calls and the clone size are those of that table, but D and trimming were determined from the DNA. The sample has roughly 87,000 clones; approximately 85% are singletons.

The V and J genes are TRBV7-2 and TRBJ2-2, with 8 bases fitting TRBD2. Sequencing was performed on peripheral blood. This receptor was obtained from a woman older than 75 with COVID-19, enrolled during active disease. The CDR3 spells CASSGSGGGYGELFF. The CDR3 bases are TGTGCCAGCAGCGGAAGCGGGGGAGGTTACGGGGAGCTGTTTTTT. Full variable domain (missing parts from reference TRBV7-2 and TRBJ2-2): GAGVSQSPSNKVTEKGKDVELRCDPISGHTALYWYRQSLGQGLEFLIYFQGNSAPDKSGLPSDRFSAERTGGSVSTLTIQRTQQEDSAVYLCASSGSGGGYGELFFGEGSRLTVL.